This TCR beta chain came from a study of T cells expressing NK-cell markers. Study summary: CD3+CD56+NKG2C+, CD3+CD56+NKG2C- and CD3+CD56-NKG2C+ T cells, once sorted, supplied the TCR beta repertoires. Seven sequenced donors out of eight were HCMV-seropositive, one seronegative. Study outcomes and limitations: The HCMV specificity of the expanded NKG2C+ T cell clones stayed unresolved. Of the CD8+ T cells in over five donors, about 1.0-7.0% belonged to dominant NKG2C+ clonotypes.

The CDR3 consists of 14 residues. CDR1 and CDR2 (germline): SGHRS, YFSETQ. Turning to this clonotype: The antigen is unknown.

Following a re-call of the 5' RACE reads, TCRdb has one entry per CDR3 protein and lacks DNA. The specimen's table records about 390,000 distinct CDR3 sequences. Specimen: blood T cells: a sorted CD56 or NKG2C T cell subset, CD4+ or CD8+ T cells, or bulk PBMC T cells (not recorded which). This clonotype was sampled from a woman in her forties or fifties in good health. The chain carries TRBV5-1 and TRBJ1-2. CDR3: CASSPTASLYGYTF.